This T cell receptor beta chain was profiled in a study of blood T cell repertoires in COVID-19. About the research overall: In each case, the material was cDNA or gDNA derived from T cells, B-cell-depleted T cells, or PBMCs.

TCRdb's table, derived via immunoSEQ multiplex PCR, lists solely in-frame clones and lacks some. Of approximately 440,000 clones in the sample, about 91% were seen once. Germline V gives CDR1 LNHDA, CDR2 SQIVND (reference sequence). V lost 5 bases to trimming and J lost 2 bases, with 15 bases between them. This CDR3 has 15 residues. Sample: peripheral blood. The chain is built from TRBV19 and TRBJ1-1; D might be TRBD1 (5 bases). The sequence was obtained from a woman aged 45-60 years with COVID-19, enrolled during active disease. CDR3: CASSPIPQGNTEAFF. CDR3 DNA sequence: TGTGCCAGTAGTCCGATACCCCAGGGCAACACTGAAGCTTTCTTT.